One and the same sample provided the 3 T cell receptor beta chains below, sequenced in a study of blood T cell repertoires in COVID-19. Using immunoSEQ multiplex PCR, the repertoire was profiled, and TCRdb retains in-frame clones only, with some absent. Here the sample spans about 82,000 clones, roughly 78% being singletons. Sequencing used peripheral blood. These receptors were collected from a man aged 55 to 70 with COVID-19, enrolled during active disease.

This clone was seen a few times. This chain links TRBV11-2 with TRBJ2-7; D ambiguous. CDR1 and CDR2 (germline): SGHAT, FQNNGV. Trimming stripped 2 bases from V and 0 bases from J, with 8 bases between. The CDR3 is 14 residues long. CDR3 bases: TGTGCCAGCAGCTTAAGAGATTACTCCTACGAGCAGTACTTC. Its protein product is CASSLRDYSYEQYF.

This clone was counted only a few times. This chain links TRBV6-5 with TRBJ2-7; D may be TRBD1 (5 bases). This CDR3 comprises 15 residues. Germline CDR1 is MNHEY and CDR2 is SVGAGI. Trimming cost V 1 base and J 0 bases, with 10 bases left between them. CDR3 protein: CASSYFLGASYEQYF. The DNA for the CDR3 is TGTGCCAGCAGTTACTTTCTAGGGGCCTCCTACGAGCAGTACTTC.

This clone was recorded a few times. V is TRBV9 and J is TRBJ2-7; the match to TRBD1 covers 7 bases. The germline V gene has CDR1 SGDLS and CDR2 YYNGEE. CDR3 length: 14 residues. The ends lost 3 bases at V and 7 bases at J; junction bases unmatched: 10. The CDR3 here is CASSADDRAREQYF. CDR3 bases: TGTGCCAGCAGCGCAGACGACAGGGCAAGGGAGCAGTACTTC.